Here is one TCR beta chain with its context. Categorization into cohorts depended on clinical history that participants reported. Germline V CDR1 and CDR2: SEHNR, FQNEAQ (reference sequence). There are 15 residues in the CDR3. After removal of 7 bases from V and 9 bases from J, the junction contained 17 bases not matched to a gene. Profiling relied on immunoSEQ multiplex PCR, and the TCRdb table lists in-frame clones only, not all of them. The table records fewer than 450,000 clones, 90% of them present only once. The record originates from a study of blood T cell repertoires in COVID-19. The sequencing sample was made of PBMCs or T cells enriched from blood (not recorded which). V usage is TRBV7-9 and J usage is TRBJ1-1, with 7 positions matching TRBD1. The source is a man between 18 and 35 years old who had recovered from COVID-19. For the CDR3, the DNA is TGTGCCAGCAACTTCGGAGGGGGCAATGAGCCGAAAGCTTTCTTT. This translates into CASNFGGGNEPKAFF.